Described below is a single T cell receptor beta chain sequence and its context. What it recognizes is unknown. This record comes from a study of response to subunit inactivated influenza vaccine. Broader study findings: Researchers suggested that each seasonal influenza vaccination recruits few new T cells.

The ends were cut back, 3 bases at V and 7 bases at J, with 10 bases in the middle. CDR3 length: 12 residues. CDR1 is SGHTA and CDR2 is FQGNSA in the germline V gene. One entry per CDR3 protein results from TCRdb running MiXCR on the RT-PCR reads. Found here are some 850,000 distinct CDR3 sequences, less than 20% of them singletons; the top ten hold approximately 11%. The sequencing used PBMCs from blood, collected 4 to 6 days after vaccination. The chain joins TRBV7-2 to TRBJ2-7; D is ambiguous. The source of this sequence is a man between 45 and 60 years old who received an inactivated influenza vaccine. CDR3 DNA: TGTGCCAGCAGCTTGGCCGTTGGGGAGCAGTACTTC. It encodes CASSLAVGEQYF. The full variable domain, with the rest looked up from reference TRBV7-2 and TRBJ2-7, is GAGVSQSPSNKVTEKGKDVELRCDPISGHTALYWYRQSLGQGLEFLIYFQGNSAPDKSGLPSDRFSAERTGGSVSTLTIQRTQQEDSAVYLCASSLAVGEQYFGPGTRLTVT.